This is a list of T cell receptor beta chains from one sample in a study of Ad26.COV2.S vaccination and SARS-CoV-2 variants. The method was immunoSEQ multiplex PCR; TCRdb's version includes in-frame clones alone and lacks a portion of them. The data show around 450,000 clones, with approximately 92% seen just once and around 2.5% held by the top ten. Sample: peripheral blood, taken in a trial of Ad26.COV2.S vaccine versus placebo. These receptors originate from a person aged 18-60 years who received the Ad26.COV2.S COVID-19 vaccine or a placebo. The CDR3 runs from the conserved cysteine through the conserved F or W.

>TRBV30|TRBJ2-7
CAWSVRWETEQYF
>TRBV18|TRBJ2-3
CASTPGPTTDTQYF
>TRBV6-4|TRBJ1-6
CASSDVSSPLHF
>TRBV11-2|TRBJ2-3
CASSLRILTDTQYF
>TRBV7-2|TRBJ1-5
CASSSNSNQPQHF
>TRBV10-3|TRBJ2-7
CAISEGGFIAASYEQYF
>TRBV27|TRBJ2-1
CASSLSDPFRAGEQFF
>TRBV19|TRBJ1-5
CASSIGGTGPLFYSNQPQHF
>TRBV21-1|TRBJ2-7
CASSPPFYEQYF
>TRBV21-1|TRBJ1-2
CASSKAHSGRHGYTF
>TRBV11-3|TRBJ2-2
CASSFTRANTGELFF
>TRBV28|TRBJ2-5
CASFDRHSGTQYF
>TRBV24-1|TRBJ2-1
CATSDLGVAGENEQFF
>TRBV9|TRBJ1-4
CASSPTGGREDHEKLFF
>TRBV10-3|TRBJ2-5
CAISESIGQGERETQYF
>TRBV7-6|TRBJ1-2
CASSLAGTGGVGYTF
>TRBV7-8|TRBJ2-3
CASSLLAGFTDTQYF
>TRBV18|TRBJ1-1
CASSPTGGWSDTEAFF
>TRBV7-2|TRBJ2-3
CASSNKPPRLSTDTQYF
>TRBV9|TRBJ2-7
CASSVASGFDEQYF
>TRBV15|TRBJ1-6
CATGGNSPLHF
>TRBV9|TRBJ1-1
CASSAGGTEAFF
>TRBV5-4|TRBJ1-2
CASSTGTPPRLYGYTF
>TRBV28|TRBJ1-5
CASWVPGNGNQPQHF
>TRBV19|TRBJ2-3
CASSIDWGTDTQYF
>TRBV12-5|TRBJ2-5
CASARTGEALRWAQYF
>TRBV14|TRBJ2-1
CASSPLVSGEQFF
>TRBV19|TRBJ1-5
CASSVGGFEQPQHF
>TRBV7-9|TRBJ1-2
CASSLPDSIYGYTF
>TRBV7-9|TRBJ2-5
CASSPGLGSGGETQYF
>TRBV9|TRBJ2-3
CASSGTRGGSTDTQYF
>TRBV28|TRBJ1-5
CASSFGGSNQPQHF
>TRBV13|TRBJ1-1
CASSYQRGRTEAFF
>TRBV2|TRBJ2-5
CASTEIAGDQETQYF
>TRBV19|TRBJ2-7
CASSMRGAYEQYF
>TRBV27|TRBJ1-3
CASSFSGTGELPKYF
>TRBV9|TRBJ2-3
CASSVGLGSVDTQYF
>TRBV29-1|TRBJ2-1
CSADPTGIHEQFF
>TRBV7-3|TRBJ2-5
CASSRTGRGETQYF
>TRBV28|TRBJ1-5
CASSRRAFISNQPQHF
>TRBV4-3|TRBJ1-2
CASRAGQGSYGYTF
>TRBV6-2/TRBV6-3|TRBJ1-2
CASSPMTGYTF
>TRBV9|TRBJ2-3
CASSTVSDTQYF
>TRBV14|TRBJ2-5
CASSPIGRGLETQYF
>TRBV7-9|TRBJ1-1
CASSDRQGWDTEAFF
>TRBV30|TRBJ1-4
CAWSQDLQEKLFF
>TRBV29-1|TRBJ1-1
CSARTDTEAFF